The 29 T cell receptor beta chains below come from one sample, sequenced in a study of T cell responses to AZD1222 COVID-19 vaccine. Repertoires were generated with immunoSEQ multiplex PCR, while TCRdb's copy carries only in-frame clones and drops some. The table includes approximately 110,000 clones, roughly 84% detected once. The sequencing used peripheral blood, collected on day 0 of AZD1222 vaccination. The receptors were gathered from an adult in good health.

This clone appeared once. The chain combines TRBV29-1 with TRBJ2-5, with a tentative D call TRBD2 (6 bases). This CDR3 has 13 amino acids. The germline gives CDR1 SQVTM, CDR2 ANQGSEA. Trimming removed 4 bases from V and 5 bases from J, with 14 bases in between. CDR3 in amino acids: CSVAGGFLETQYF. For the CDR3, the DNA is TGCAGCGTTGCCGGAGGGTTTTTGGAGACCCAGTACTTC.

The gene calls are TRBV4-1 and TRBJ2-4, with TRBD2 matching 7 bases. V shed 0 bases, J shed 11 bases, and the junction held 13 bases outside the gene matches. In germline, CDR1 is MGHRA, CDR2 YSYEKL. CDR3 length equals 16 residues. The CDR3 nucleotides read TGCGCCAGCAGCCAAGATCCGGGGCAGGGAGGGTTTGTTCAGTACTTC. As protein: CASSQDPGQGGFVQYF.

The chain has TRBV7-2 and TRBJ1-1, with D unclear. V lost 4 bases and J 1 base, leaving 7 bases between the germline ends. Germline V gene data show CDR1 as SGHTA and CDR2 as FQGNSA. This CDR3 spans 13 amino acids. CDR3 nucleotides: TGTGCCAGCAGCTCGGGCACGAACACTGAAGCTTTCTTT. It translates to CASSSGTNTEAFF.

The V gene is TRBV2, the J gene TRBJ1-1, with D perhaps matching TRBD1 (6 bases). Germline CDR1 and CDR2: SNHLY and FYNNEI. V was clipped by 6 bases and J by 1 base, with 12 bases between them. CDR3 length equals 14 residues. The CDR3 DNA sequence: TGTGCCAGCAGCCTACAGGGCGGGAACACTGAAGCTTTCTTT. Its protein product is CASSLQGGNTEAFF.

V and J are TRBV5-1 and TRBJ1-2; 8 positions agree with TRBD1. The germline V gene has CDR1 SGHRS and CDR2 YFSETQ. The V segment lost 0 bases and the J segment 8 bases; nucleotides outside the gene matches: 6. The CDR3 covers 14 residues. The CDR3 here is CASSLVQGAGGYTF. The CDR3 nucleotides read TGCGCCAGCAGCTTGGTCCAGGGGGCAGGCGGCTACACCTTC.

The gene calls are TRBV13 and TRBJ2-4, with a possible D match to TRBD1 (5 bases). This CDR3 region has 15 residues. Trimming pared 3 bases from V and 0 bases from J, leaving 9 bases between. Germline V gene lookup returns CDR1 PRHDT and CDR2 FYEKMQ (reference sequence). In nucleotides, the CDR3 is TGTGCCAGCAGCTTCCGACAGCTAGCCAAAAACATTCAGTACTTC. It specifies CASSFRQLAKNIQYF.

V usage is TRBV28 and J usage is TRBJ2-3; TRBD1 aligns across 8 bases. CDR1 is MDHEN, CDR2 SYDVKM, per germline. The V segment lost 7 bases and the J segment 0 bases; nucleotides outside the gene matches: 21. The CDR3 covers 20 residues. This CDR3 reads CASTLRVLRDRSTSTDTQYF. DNA for the CDR3: TGTGCCAGCACCCTCCGGGTTCTCAGGGACAGGTCAACTAGCACAGATACGCAGTATTTT.

The chain has TRBV9 and TRBJ2-7; D is ambiguous. V was shortened by 0 bases and J by 2 bases, with 9 bases between the two germline ends. This CDR3 is built from 14 residues. Germline CDR1 SGDLS, CDR2 YYNGEE. The CDR3 coding sequence is TGTGCCAGCAGCGTAGGAACTGCCCCCTACGAGCAGTACTTC. Translation: CASSVGTAPYEQYF.

The chain has TRBV27 and TRBJ2-3; 9 bases agree with TRBD2. J gave up 1 base and V 1 base, and 3 bases lay outside the gene matches. The CDR3 runs 16 residues. Germline values: CDR1 MNHEY, CDR2 SMNVEV (reference sequence). The CDR3 DNA sequence: TGTGCCAGCAGTTTATGGCGGGAGGGGGGCACAGATACGCAGTATTTT. It codes for CASSLWREGGTDTQYF.

The chain is built from TRBV29-1 and TRBJ2-3, with D possibly being TRBD2 (5 bases). Trimming removed 7 bases from V and 2 bases from J, with 10 bases in between. The CDR3 has 12 residues. The germline CDR1 and CDR2 sequences are SQVTM and ANQGSEA. The DNA of the CDR3 is TGCAGCGCCGAGGGCTCCACAGATACGCAGTATTTT. Its translation is CSAEGSTDTQYF.

The chain is built from TRBV28 and TRBJ1-2, with D perhaps TRBD1 (6 bases). Germline V gives CDR1 MDHEN, CDR2 SYDVKM. The CDR3 is 18 residues long. Trimming stripped 7 bases from V and 0 bases from J, with 24 bases between. CDR3 in amino acids: CASTLSWDKPRTNYGYTF. CDR3 sequence (DNA): TGTGCCAGCACTCTTTCGTGGGACAAACCACGTACTAACTATGGCTACACCTTC.

V gene TRBV7-3 combines with J gene TRBJ2-1; 8 bases are a match to TRBD1. The CDR3 is 13 amino acids. Germline CDR1 SGHTA, CDR2 FQGTGA. V shed 8 bases, J shed 3 bases, and the junction held 3 bases outside the gene matches. CDR3 protein: CASATGDYNEQFF. The CDR3, as DNA: TGTGCCAGCGCGACAGGGGACTACAATGAGCAGTTCTTC.

The chain carries TRBV6-5 and TRBJ2-5, with D perhaps TRBD2 (5 bases). The CDR3 is made up of 14 amino acids. Trimming removed 0 bases from V and 5 bases from J, with 10 bases in between. Germline V CDR1 and CDR2: MNHEY, SVGAGI. The DNA of the CDR3 is TGTGCCAGCAGTTACTCCTGGCGCGGGGAGACCCAGTACTTC. Amino acids: CASSYSWRGETQYF.

J is TRBJ1-5 and V is TRBV2; 8 bases agree with TRBD1. CDR1 is SNHLY, CDR2 FYNNEI, per germline. Germline trimming cut 5 bases from V and 5 bases from J; bases unmatched to any gene: 5. The CDR3 contains 14 residues. CDR3 sequence reads: CASSPGGYDQPQHF. CDR3 in DNA: TGTGCCAGCAGTCCAGGGGGCTATGATCAGCCCCAGCATTTT.

The chain has TRBV10-3 and TRBJ2-7, with 10 nucleotides matching TRBD1. After removal of 0 bases from V and 5 bases from J, the junction contained 4 bases not matched to a gene. CDR1 is ENHRY, CDR2 SYGVKD, per germline. This CDR3 contains 15 residues. CDR3: CAISESTGGRNEQYF. The CDR3, as DNA: TGTGCCATCAGTGAGTCGACAGGGGGCCGGAACGAGCAGTACTTC.

The chain has TRBV7-2 and TRBJ2-7; the D gene is possibly TRBD2 (6 bases). Germline values: CDR1 SGHTA, CDR2 FQGNSA. CDR3 size: 14 residues. Trimming cost V 3 bases and J 7 bases, with 16 bases left between them. The CDR3 is CASSLGGPSGEQYF. CDR3 bases: TGTGCCAGCAGCTTGGGGGGTCCTTCAGGAGAGCAGTACTTC.

The chain carries TRBV5-1 and TRBJ2-5; 11 positions match TRBD2. Trimming removed 3 bases from V and 5 bases from J; junction bases left unmatched: 6. The CDR3 is 15 residues long. Looked up from germline, CDR1 is SGHRS and CDR2 is YFSETQ. CDR3 nucleotides: TGCGCCAGCAGCTCGCCGACTAGCGGGACTGAGACCCAGTACTTC. Residues: CASSSPTSGTETQYF.

This rearrangement joins TRBV6-2 or TRBV6-3 to TRBJ2-1, with D perhaps TRBD2 (5 bases). The CDR3 sequence is 15 residues long. V lost 0 bases and J lost 8, with 14 bases in between. CDR1 and CDR2 from the germline V gene are MNHEY and SVGEGT. For the CDR3, the DNA is TGTGCCAGCAGTTACTCGAGGGTTCGGGTCCATGAGCAGTTCTTC. Translation: CASSYSRVRVHEQFF.

J is TRBJ2-7 and V is TRBV18; possibly TRBD1 for D (6 bases). V shed 3 bases and J shed 2 bases, with 14 bases lying between them. Germline CDR1 reads KGHSH; CDR2 reads LQKENI. The CDR3 has 15 residues. DNA for the CDR3: TGTGCCAGCTCACCTAAGAGGACAGATACCTACGAGCAGTACTTC. Its protein product is CASSPKRTDTYEQYF.

The V call is TRBV11-3, the J call TRBJ1-4, with D possibly being TRBD1 (5 bases). This CDR3 is built from 15 residues. The V and J ends lost 4 bases and 8 bases respectively, with 17 bases between them. CDR1 and CDR2 from the germline V gene are SGHNT and YENEEA. The chain's CDR3 is CASSYPAGGAEKLFF. For the CDR3, the DNA is TGTGCCAGCAGCTACCCCGCGGGGGGTGCGGAAAAACTGTTTTTT.

The chain has TRBV18 and TRBJ1-5; TRBD1 matches at 8 bases. With 5 bases clipped from V and 4 bases from J, the junction kept 4 bases outside the gene matches. CDR1 KGHSH and CDR2 LQKENI come from the germline V gene. The CDR3 extends over 14 amino acids. DNA of the CDR3: TGTGCCAGCTCATCCGGGACAGGAAATCAGCCCCAGCATTTT. Translating it yields CASSSGTGNQPQHF.

This sequence joins TRBV3-1 (or the pseudogene TRBV3-2) and TRBJ2-3; maybe TRBD1 (6 bases). V lost 0 bases to trimming and J lost 1 base, with 8 bases between them. The CDR3 covers 15 residues. The germline CDR1 and CDR2 sequences are LGHDT and YNNKEL (reference sequence). This CDR3 reads CASSQDQGRTDTQYF. The CDR3 DNA follows: TGTGCCAGCAGCCAAGATCAGGGGCGCACAGATACGCAGTATTTT.

The CDR3 is CASSPRDQTSYEQYF. CDR3 nucleotides: TGTGCCAGTAGTCCACGGGACCAAACTTCCTACGAGCAGTACTTC. The chain is built from TRBV19 and TRBJ2-7; either TRBD1 or TRBD2 may supply D (5 bases each). Trimming took 5 bases from V and 1 from J, leaving 15 bases between them. This CDR3 spans 15 amino acids. Per germline, CDR1 LNHDA and CDR2 SQIVND (reference sequence). Filled out from reference TRBV19 and TRBJ2-7, the complete variable domain reads DGGITQSPKYLFRKEGQNVTLSCEQNLNHDAMYWYRQDPGQGLRLIYYSQIVNDFQKGDIAEGYSVSREKKESFPLTVTSAQKNPTAFYLCASSPRDQTSYEQYFGPGTRLTVT.

The V gene is TRBV25-1, the J gene TRBJ1-2; 7 nucleotides agree with TRBD1. Germline values: CDR1 MGHDK, CDR2 SYGVNS. The CDR3 spans 16 residues. V lost 1 base and J lost 1; bases outside the gene matches: 6. CDR3 amino acids: CASSESGTAFNYGYTF. In nucleotides, the CDR3 is TGTGCCAGCAGTGAATCCGGGACAGCTTTTAACTATGGCTACACCTTC.

The chain joins TRBV19 to TRBJ1-1; TRBD1 matches 8 bases. The CDR3 extends over 16 amino acids. Germline lookup yields CDR1 LNHDA and CDR2 SQIVND (reference sequence). Trimming at V came to 7 bases and at J to 1 base, leaving 11 bases not matched to a gene. The CDR3 nucleotides are TGTGCCAGTAATGGCAGGGGGCGATTAACGAACACTGAAGCTTTCTTT. Translated, it gives CASNGRGRLTNTEAFF.

The genes are TRBV5-1 and TRBJ1-2, with 9 bases that match TRBD1. The CDR3 consists of 15 residues. CDR1 SGHRS and CDR2 YFSETQ come from the germline V gene. J lost 7 bases, V lost 4 bases, and 11 bases had no gene match. CDR3 DNA: TGCGCCAGCAGCCAACGTCCGGGACAGGGTACTGGCTACACCTTC. Translation: CASSQRPGQGTGYTF.

The CDR3 sequence: CASSPGGEQGEKLFF. The CDR3 coding sequence is TGTGCCAGCAGTCCCGGTGGAGAGCAGGGTGAAAAACTGTTTTTT. The chain recombines TRBV28 with TRBJ1-4, with a weak D call TRBD1 (5 bases). There are 15 residues in the CDR3. V lost 5 bases, J lost 7 bases, and 17 bases lay in between. The V gene's germline CDR1 is MDHEN and CDR2 SYDVKM.

This chain links TRBV4-2 with TRBJ2-7; D is uncertain. The germline V gene encodes CDR1 LGHNA and CDR2 YNFKEQ. The length of the CDR3 is 14 residues. The germline V and J ends were trimmed by 1 base and 4 bases, with 11 bases remaining between them. The CDR3 sequence is CASSQASLAYEQYF. Here the CDR3 DNA reads TGTGCCAGCAGCCAAGCCAGCCTCGCTTACGAGCAGTACTTC.

The chain is built from TRBV29-1 and TRBJ2-7; weak D call: TRBD2 (7 bases). The CDR3 covers 15 residues. CDR1 is SQVTM and CDR2 is ANQGSEA in the germline V gene. The germline V and J ends were trimmed by 0 bases and 2 bases, with 14 bases remaining between them. CDR3 bases: TGCAGCGTTGAAGATTTGCGGGGGCCCACCTACGAGCAGTACTTC. It specifies CSVEDLRGPTYEQYF.